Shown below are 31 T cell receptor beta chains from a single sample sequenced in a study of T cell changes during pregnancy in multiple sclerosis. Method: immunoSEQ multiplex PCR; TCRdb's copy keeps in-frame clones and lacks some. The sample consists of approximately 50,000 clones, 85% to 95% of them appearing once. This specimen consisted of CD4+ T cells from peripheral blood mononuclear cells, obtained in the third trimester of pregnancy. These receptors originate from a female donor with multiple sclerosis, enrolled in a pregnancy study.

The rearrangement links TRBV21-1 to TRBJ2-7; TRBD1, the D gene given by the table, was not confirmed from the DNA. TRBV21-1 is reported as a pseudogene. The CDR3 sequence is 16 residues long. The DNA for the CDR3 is TGTGCCAGCAGCAAAGCGGCTTCATGGCACTCCTACGAGCAGTACTTC. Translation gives CASSKAASWHSYEQYF.

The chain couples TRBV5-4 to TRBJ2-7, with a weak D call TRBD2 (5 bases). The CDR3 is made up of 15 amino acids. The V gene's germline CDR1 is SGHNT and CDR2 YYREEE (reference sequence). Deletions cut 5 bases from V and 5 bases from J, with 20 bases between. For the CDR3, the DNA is TGTGCCAGCAGTCCGACCGCGGGTGCAGTGAACGAGCAGTACTTC. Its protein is CASSPTAGAVNEQYF.

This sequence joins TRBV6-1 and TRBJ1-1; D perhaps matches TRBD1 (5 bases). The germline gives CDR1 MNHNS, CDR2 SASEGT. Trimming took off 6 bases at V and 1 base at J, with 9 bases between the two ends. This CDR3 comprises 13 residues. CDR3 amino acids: CASRGHGNTEAFF. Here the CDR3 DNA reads TGTGCCAGCAGAGGACATGGGAACACTGAAGCTTTCTTT.

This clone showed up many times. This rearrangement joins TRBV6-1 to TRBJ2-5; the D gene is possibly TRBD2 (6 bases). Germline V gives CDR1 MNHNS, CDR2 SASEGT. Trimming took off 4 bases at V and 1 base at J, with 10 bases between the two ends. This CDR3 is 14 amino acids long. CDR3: CASSGGLVQETQYF. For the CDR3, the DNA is TGTGCCAGCAGTGGGGGACTCGTCCAAGAGACCCAGTACTTC.

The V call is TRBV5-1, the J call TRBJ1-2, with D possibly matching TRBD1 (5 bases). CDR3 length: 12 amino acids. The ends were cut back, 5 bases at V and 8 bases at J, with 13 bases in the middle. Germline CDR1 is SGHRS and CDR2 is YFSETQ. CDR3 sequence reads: CASRPGTAGYTF. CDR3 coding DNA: TGCGCCAGCAGACCTGGGACTGCAGGCTACACCTTC. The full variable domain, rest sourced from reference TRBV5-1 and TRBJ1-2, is KAGVTQTPRYLIKTRGQQVTLSCSPISGHRSVSWYQQTPGQGLQFLFEYFSETQRNKGNFPGRFSGRQFSNSRSEMNVSTLELGDSALYLCASRPGTAGYTFGSGTRLTVV.

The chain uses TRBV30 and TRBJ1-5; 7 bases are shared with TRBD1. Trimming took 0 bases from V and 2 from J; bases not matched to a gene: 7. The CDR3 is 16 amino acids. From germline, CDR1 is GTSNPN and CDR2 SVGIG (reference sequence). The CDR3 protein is CAWSVRGQRGNQPQHF. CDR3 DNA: TGTGCCTGGAGTGTAAGGGGACAGAGGGGCAATCAGCCCCAGCATTTT. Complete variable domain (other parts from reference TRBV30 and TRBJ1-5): SQTIHQWPATLVQPVGSPLSLECTVEGTSNPNLYWYRQAAGRGLQLLFYSVGIGQISSEVPQNLSASRPQDRQFILSSKKLLLSDSGFYLCAWSVRGQRGNQPQHFGDGTRLSIL.

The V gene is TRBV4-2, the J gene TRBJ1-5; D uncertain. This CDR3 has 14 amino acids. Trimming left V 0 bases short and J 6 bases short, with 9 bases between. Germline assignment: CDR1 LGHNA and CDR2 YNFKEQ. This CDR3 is CASSQDRRGQPQHF. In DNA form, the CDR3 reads TGTGCCAGCAGCCAAGATAGACGAGGTCAGCCCCAGCATTTT.

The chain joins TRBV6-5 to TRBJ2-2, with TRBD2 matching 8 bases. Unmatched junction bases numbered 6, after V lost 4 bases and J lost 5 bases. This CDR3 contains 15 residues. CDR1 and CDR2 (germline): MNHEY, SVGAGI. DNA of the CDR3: TGTGCCAGCAGTTCTCGCGGGAGGAATACCGGGGAGCTGTTTTTT. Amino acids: CASSSRGRNTGELFF.

In DNA, the CDR3 is TGTGCCAGCTGGGACAGGGGGCGCGCAAATGAGCAGTTCTTC. It encodes CASWDRGRANEQFF. The chain has TRBV6-1 and TRBJ2-1; 12 bases are a match to TRBD1. Germline CDR1 and CDR2: MNHNS and SASEGT. This CDR3 has 14 residues. Trimming removed 8 bases from V and 7 bases from J; junction bases left unmatched: 6.

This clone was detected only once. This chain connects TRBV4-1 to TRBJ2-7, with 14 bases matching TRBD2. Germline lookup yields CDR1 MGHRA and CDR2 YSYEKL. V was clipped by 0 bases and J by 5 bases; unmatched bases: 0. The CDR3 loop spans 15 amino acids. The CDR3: CASSQEGLAGDEQYF. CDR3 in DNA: TGCGCCAGCAGCCAAGAGGGACTAGCGGGAGACGAGCAGTACTTC.

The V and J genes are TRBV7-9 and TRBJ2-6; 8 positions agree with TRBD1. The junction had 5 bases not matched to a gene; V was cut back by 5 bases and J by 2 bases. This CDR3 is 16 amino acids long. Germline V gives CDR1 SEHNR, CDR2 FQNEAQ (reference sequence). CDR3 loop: CASSDAGGPGANVLTF. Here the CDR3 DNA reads TGTGCCAGCAGCGACGCAGGGGGCCCTGGGGCCAACGTCCTGACTTTC. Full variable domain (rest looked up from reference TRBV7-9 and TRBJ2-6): DTGVSQNPRHKITKRGQNVTFRCDPISEHNRLYWYRQTLGQGPEFLTYFQNEAQLEKSRLLSDRFSAERPKGSFSTLEIQRTEQGDSAMYLCASSDAGGPGANVLTFGAGSRLTVL.

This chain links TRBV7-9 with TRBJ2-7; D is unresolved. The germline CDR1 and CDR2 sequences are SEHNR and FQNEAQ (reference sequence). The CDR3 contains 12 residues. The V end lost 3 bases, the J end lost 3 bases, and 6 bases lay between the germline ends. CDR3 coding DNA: TGTGCCAGCAGCTTCTCACTCTACGAGCAGTACTTC. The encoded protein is CASSFSLYEQYF.

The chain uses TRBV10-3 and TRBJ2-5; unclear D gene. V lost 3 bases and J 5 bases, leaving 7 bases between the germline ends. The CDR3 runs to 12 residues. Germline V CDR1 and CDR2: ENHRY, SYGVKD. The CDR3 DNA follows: TGTGCCATCAGTGAAAGCTGGGAGACCCAGTACTTC. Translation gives CAISESWETQYF.

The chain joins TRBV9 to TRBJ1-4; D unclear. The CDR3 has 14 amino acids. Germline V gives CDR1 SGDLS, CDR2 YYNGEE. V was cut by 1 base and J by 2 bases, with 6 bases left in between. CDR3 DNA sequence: TGTGCCAGCAGCGTACTGTCTACTAATGAAAAACTGTTTTTT. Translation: CASSVLSTNEKLFF.

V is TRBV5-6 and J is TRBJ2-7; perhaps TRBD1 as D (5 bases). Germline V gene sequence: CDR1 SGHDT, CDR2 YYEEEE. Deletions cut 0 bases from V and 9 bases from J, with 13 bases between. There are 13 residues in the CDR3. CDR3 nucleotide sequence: TGTGCCAGCAGCTTGGGACGGCCCCAGGGGCAGTACTTC. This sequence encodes CASSLGRPQGQYF.

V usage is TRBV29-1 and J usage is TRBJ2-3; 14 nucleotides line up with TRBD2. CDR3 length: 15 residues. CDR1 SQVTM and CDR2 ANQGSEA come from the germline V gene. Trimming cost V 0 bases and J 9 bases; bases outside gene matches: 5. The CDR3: CSVEDGTSGRRTQYF. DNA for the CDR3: TGCAGCGTTGAAGACGGGACTAGCGGGAGACGAACGCAGTATTTT.

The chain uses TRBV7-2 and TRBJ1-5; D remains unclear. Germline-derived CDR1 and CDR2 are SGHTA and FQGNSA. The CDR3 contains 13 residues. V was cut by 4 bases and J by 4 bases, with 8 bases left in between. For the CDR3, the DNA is TGTGCCAGCAGCTCGCAGATGAATCAGCCCCAGCATTTT. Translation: CASSSQMNQPQHF.

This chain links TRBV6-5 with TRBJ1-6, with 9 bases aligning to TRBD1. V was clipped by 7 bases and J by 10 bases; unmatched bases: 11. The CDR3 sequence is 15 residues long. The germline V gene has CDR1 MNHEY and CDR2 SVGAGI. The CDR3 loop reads CASTEGDRVNSPLHF. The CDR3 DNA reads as TGTGCCAGCACCGAGGGGGACAGGGTTAACTCACCCCTCCACTTT.

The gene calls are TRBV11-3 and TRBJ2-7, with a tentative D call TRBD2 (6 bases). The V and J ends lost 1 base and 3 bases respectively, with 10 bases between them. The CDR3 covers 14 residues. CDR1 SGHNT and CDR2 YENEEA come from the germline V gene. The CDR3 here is CASSLAGTHYEQYF. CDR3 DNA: TGTGCCAGCAGCTTAGCGGGGACTCACTACGAGCAGTACTTC.

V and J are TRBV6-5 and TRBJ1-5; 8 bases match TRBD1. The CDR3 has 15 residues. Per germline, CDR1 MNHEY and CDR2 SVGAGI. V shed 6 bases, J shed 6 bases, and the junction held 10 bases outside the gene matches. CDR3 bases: TGTGCCAGCAGCCCCGGGACAGGAGGTATTCAGCCCCAGCATTTT. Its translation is CASSPGTGGIQPQHF.

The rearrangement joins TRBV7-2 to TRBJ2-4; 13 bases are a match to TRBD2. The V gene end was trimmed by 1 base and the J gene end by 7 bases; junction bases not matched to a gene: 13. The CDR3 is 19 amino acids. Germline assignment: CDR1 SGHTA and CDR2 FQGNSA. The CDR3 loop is CASSLVSLGLAGVVNIQYF. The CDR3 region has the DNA TGTGCCAGCAGCTTAGTTTCTCTCGGACTAGCGGGAGTCGTGAACATTCAGTACTTC.

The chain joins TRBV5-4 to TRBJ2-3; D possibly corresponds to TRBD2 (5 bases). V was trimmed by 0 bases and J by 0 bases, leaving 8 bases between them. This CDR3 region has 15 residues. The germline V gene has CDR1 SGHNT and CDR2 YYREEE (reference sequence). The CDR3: CASSLDPGSTDTQYF. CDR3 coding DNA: TGTGCCAGCAGCTTGGACCCGGGGAGCACAGATACGCAGTATTTT.

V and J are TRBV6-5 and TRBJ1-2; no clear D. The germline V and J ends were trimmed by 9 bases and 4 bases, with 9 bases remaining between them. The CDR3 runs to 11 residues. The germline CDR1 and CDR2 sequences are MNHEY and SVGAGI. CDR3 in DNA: TGTGCCAGTAGCGGAACCTATGGCTACACCTTC. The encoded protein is CASSGTYGYTF.

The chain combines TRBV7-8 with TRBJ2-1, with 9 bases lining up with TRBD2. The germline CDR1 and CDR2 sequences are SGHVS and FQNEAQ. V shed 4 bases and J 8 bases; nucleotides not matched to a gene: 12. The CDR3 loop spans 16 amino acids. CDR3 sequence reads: CASSSGVAGVSDEQFF. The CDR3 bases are TGTGCCAGCAGCTCTGGGGTAGCGGGAGTATCCGATGAGCAGTTCTTC.

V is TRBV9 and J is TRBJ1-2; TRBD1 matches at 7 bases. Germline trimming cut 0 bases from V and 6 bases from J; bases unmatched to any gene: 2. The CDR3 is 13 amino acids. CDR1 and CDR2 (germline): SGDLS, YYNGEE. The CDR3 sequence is CASSVATGNGYTF. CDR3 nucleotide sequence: TGTGCCAGCAGCGTAGCGACAGGGAATGGCTACACCTTC.

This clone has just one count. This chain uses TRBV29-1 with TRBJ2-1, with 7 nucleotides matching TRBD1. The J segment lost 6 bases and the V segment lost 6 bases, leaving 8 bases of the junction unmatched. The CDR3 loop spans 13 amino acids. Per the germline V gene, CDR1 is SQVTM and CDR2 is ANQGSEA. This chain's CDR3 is CSVDRTGPNEQFF. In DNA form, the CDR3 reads TGCAGCGTAGATCGGACAGGACCCAATGAGCAGTTCTTC.

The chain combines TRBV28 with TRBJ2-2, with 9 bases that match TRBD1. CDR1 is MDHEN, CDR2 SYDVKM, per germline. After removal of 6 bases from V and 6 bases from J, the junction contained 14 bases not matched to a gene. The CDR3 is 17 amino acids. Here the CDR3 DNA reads TGTGCCAGCAGCCAATCCGGGACAGGGCCGGCTTCCGGGGAGCTGTTTTTT. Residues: CASSQSGTGPASGELFF.

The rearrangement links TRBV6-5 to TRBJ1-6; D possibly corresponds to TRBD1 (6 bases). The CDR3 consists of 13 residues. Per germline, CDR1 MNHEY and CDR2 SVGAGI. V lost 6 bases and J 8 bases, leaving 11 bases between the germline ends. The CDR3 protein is CASRGRGDSPLHF. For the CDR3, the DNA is TGTGCCAGCAGAGGCAGGGGTGATTCACCCCTCCACTTT.

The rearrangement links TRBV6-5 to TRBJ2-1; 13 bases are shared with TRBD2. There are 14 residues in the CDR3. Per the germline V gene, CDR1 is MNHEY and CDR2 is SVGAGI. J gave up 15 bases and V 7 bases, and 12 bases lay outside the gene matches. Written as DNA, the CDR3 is TGTGCCAGCACTCCGGGACTAGCGGGACACCCTGCGTTCTTC. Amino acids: CASTPGLAGHPAFF.

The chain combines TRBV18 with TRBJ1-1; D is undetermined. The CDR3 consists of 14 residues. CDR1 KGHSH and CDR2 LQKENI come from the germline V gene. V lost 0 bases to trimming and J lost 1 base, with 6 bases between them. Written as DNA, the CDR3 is TGTGCCAGCTCACCACCTGTATCGAACACTGAAGCTTTCTTT. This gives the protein CASSPPVSNTEAFF.

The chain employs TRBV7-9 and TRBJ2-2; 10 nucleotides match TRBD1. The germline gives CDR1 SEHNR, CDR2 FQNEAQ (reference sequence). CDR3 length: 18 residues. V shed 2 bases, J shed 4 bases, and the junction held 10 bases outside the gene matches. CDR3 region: CASSLFPGTGALTGELFF. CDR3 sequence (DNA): TGTGCCAGCAGCTTATTCCCCGGGACAGGGGCCCTCACCGGGGAGCTGTTTTTT.